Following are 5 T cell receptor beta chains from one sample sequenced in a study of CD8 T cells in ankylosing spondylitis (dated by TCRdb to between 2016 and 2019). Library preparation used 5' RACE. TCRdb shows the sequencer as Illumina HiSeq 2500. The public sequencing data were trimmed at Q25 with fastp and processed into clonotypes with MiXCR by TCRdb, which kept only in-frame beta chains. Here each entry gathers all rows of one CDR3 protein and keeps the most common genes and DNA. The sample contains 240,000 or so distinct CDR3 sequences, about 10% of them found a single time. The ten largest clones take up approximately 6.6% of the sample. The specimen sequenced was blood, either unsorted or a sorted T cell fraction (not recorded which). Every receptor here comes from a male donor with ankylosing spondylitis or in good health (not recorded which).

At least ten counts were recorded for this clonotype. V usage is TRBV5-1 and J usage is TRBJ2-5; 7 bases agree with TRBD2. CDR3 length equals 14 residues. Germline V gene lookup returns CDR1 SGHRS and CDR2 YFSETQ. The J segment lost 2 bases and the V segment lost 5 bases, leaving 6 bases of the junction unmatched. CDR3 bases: TGCGCCAGCAGGCCACCGGGACTACAAGAGACCCAGTACTTC. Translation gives CASRPPGLQETQYF.

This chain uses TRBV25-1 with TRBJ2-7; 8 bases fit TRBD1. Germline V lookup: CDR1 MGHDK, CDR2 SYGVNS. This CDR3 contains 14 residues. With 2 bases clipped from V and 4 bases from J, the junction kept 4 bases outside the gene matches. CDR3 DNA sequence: TGTGCCAGCAGTGAAGATACAGGGGGATACGAGCAGTACTTC. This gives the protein CASSEDTGGYEQYF.

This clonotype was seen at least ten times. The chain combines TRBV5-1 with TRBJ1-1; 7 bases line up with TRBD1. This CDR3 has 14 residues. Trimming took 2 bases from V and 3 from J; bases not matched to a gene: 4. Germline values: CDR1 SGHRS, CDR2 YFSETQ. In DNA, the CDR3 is TGCGCCAGCAGCTTCCAGGGGGTGGACACTGAAGCTTTCTTT. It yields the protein CASSFQGVDTEAFF.

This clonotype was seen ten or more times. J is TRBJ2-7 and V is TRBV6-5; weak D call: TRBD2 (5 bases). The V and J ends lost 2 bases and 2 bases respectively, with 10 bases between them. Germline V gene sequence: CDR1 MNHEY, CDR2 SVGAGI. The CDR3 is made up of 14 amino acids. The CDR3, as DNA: TGTGCCAGCAGTTACCCGAGGGAACCCTACGAGCAGTACTTC. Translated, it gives CASSYPREPYEQYF.

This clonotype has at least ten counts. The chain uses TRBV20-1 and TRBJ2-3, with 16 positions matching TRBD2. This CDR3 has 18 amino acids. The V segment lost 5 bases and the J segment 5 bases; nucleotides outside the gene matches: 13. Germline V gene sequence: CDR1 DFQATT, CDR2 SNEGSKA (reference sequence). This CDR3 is CSALPGGLAGGPKDTQYF. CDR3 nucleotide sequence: TGCAGTGCTTTACCAGGGGGACTAGCGGGAGGGCCGAAAGATACGCAGTATTTT.